These T cell receptor beta chains were read from a single sample in a study of T cell responses to AZD1222 COVID-19 vaccine. TCRdb's table, derived via immunoSEQ multiplex PCR, lists solely in-frame clones and lacks some. The profile shows over 45,000 clones, around 90% of them singletons. The sample here was peripheral blood, taken on day 0 of AZD1222 vaccination. The receptor source for this set is an adult in good health. Both conserved end residues are part of each CDR3. The D gene is left open where the match is weak. Clone size is shown for a subset of rows, as once, few, many or a class of expanded clone.

j_gene: TRBJ2-2
d_gene: -
v_gene: TRBV7-9
len: 16
abundance: -
CDR3aa: CASSLASLLLAGELFF
CDR3nt: TGTGCCAGCAGCTTAGCGTCCCTACTTTTGGCCGGGGAGCTGTTTTTT

j_gene: TRBJ1-5
d_gene: -
v_gene: TRBV5-1
len: 15
abundance: -
CDR3aa: CASSMPQGDGQPQHF
CDR3nt: TGCGCCAGCAGCATGCCTCAGGGAGACGGTCAGCCCCAGCATTTT

j_gene: TRBJ2-1
d_gene: -
v_gene: TRBV11-2
len: 12
abundance: -
CDR3aa: CASSRAGGEQFF
CDR3nt: TGTGCCAGCAGCCGAGCCGGGGGTGAGCAGTTCTTC

j_gene: TRBJ1-4
d_gene: -
v_gene: TRBV27
len: 14
abundance: once
CDR3aa: CASTSGGFGEKLFF
CDR3nt: TGTGCCAGCACCTCGGGAGGGTTTGGTGAAAAACTGTTTTTT

j_gene: TRBJ2-5
d_gene: TRBD1
v_gene: TRBV6-5
len: 15
abundance: -
CDR3aa: CASRAPGQGKETQYF
CDR3nt: TGTGCCAGCAGGGCCCCGGGACAGGGGAAAGAGACCCAGTACTTC

j_gene: TRBJ2-1
d_gene: -
v_gene: TRBV3-1/TRBV3-2
len: 15
abundance: -
CDR3aa: CASSQDSRPDNEQFF
CDR3nt: TGTGCCAGCAGCCAAGATAGCCGACCAGACAATGAGCAGTTCTTC

j_gene: TRBJ2-2
d_gene: -
v_gene: TRBV10-3
len: 14
abundance: -
CDR3aa: CAISEEVDTGELFF
CDR3nt: TGTGCCATCAGTGAGGAGGTTGACACCGGGGAGCTGTTTTTT

j_gene: TRBJ2-3
d_gene: -
v_gene: TRBV11-1
len: 14
abundance: -
CDR3aa: CASSLSQWDLTQYF
CDR3nt: TGTGCCAGCAGCCTTTCACAATGGGACCTTACGCAGTATTTT

j_gene: TRBJ1-6
d_gene: -
v_gene: TRBV7-8
len: 16
abundance: -
CDR3aa: CASSLIAGSYNSPLHF
CDR3nt: TGTGCCAGCAGCTTAATTGCAGGCAGCTATAATTCACCCCTCCACTTT

j_gene: TRBJ2-3
d_gene: -
v_gene: TRBV27
len: 12
abundance: -
CDR3aa: CASAAGTDTQYF
CDR3nt: TGTGCCAGCGCCGCGGGCACAGATACGCAGTATTTT

j_gene: TRBJ2-5
d_gene: -
v_gene: TRBV21-1
len: 13
abundance: -
CDR3aa: CASSKRPSVAQYF
CDR3nt: TGTGCCAGCAGCAAAAGGCCGTCGGTGGCCCAGTACTTC

j_gene: TRBJ1-2
d_gene: -
v_gene: TRBV7-8
len: 15
abundance: -
CDR3aa: CASSGRAAVNYGYTF
CDR3nt: TGTGCCAGCAGCGGCCGGGCCGCCGTGAACTATGGCTACACCTTC

j_gene: TRBJ2-7
d_gene: -
v_gene: TRBV19
len: 14
abundance: -
CDR3aa: CASSYRSRAYEQYF
CDR3nt: TGTGCCAGTAGTTACAGATCCCGAGCCTACGAGCAGTACTTC

j_gene: TRBJ2-5
d_gene: -
v_gene: TRBV3-1/TRBV3-2
len: 14
abundance: -
CDR3aa: CASTQEGKLETQYF
CDR3nt: TGTGCCAGCACCCAGGAGGGGAAGTTGGAGACCCAGTACTTC

j_gene: TRBJ2-3
d_gene: TRBD2
v_gene: TRBV19
len: 16
abundance: -
CDR3aa: CASSIGGGDPSAKQYF
CDR3nt: TGTGCCAGTAGTATAGGGGGAGGGGACCCTTCTGCGAAGCAGTATTTT

j_gene: TRBJ2-3
d_gene: TRBD1
v_gene: TRBV6-5
len: 15
abundance: -
CDR3aa: CASRVGQGGGDTQYF
CDR3nt: TGTGCCAGCAGGGTTGGACAGGGAGGAGGGGATACGCAGTATTTT

j_gene: TRBJ2-2
d_gene: -
v_gene: TRBV6-6
len: 13
abundance: -
CDR3aa: CASQQTRIGELFF
CDR3nt: TGTGCCAGCCAACAGACGAGGATCGGGGAGCTGTTTTTT

j_gene: TRBJ1-2
d_gene: TRBD1
v_gene: TRBV19
len: 15
abundance: -
CDR3aa: CASSMGQGVGYGYTF
CDR3nt: TGTGCCAGTAGTATGGGACAGGGGGTCGGCTATGGCTACACCTTC

j_gene: TRBJ1-2
d_gene: TRBD1
v_gene: TRBV4-1
len: 17
abundance: -
CDR3aa: CASRPTPGGGGAYGYTF
CDR3nt: TGCGCCAGCAGGCCGACCCCAGGGGGCGGAGGAGCCTATGGCTACACCTTC

j_gene: TRBJ1-3
d_gene: TRBD1
v_gene: TRBV7-9
len: 13
abundance: -
CDR3aa: CALQGSSGNTIYF
CDR3nt: TGTGCCCTACAGGGGAGCTCTGGAAACACCATATATTTT

j_gene: TRBJ1-6
d_gene: TRBD1
v_gene: TRBV7-9
len: 15
abundance: -
CDR3aa: CASRSNRGQNSPLHF
CDR3nt: TGTGCCAGCAGATCGAACAGGGGCCAAAATTCACCCCTCCACTTT

j_gene: TRBJ2-7
d_gene: -
v_gene: TRBV5-4
len: 14
abundance: -
CDR3aa: CASSLPGDISEQYF
CDR3nt: TGTGCCAGCAGCTTGCCTGGGGACATCTCCGAGCAGTACTTC

j_gene: TRBJ2-1
d_gene: TRBD2
v_gene: TRBV5-1
len: 20
abundance: -
CDR3aa: CASSLTPGLAGRSSYNEQFF
CDR3nt: TGCGCCAGCAGCCTAACCCCGGGACTAGCGGGAAGGAGCTCCTACAATGAGCAGTTCTTC

j_gene: TRBJ1-2
d_gene: -
v_gene: TRBV14
len: 14
abundance: -
CDR3aa: CASSQDLDGYGYTF
CDR3nt: TGTGCCAGCAGCCAAGATCTCGACGGCTATGGCTACACCTTC

j_gene: TRBJ2-1
d_gene: -
v_gene: TRBV3-1/TRBV3-2
len: 15
abundance: -
CDR3aa: CASSDRDQAYNEQFF
CDR3nt: TGTGCCAGCAGCGACCGGGACCAAGCCTACAATGAGCAGTTCTTC

j_gene: TRBJ1-1
d_gene: -
v_gene: TRBV29-1
len: 18
abundance: once
CDR3aa: CSVALVGGAAAAGFEAFF
CDR3nt: TGCAGCGTCGCCCTCGTAGGGGGTGCGGCGGCGGCGGGATTTGAAGCTTTCTTT

j_gene: TRBJ1-1
d_gene: -
v_gene: TRBV27
len: 13
abundance: -
CDR3aa: CASRVGLGAEAFF
CDR3nt: TGTGCCAGCAGGGTGGGGTTGGGTGCTGAAGCTTTCTTT

j_gene: TRBJ1-6
d_gene: TRBD1
v_gene: TRBV2
len: 16
abundance: -
CDR3aa: CASRGTGGVLDSPLHF
CDR3nt: TGTGCCAGCAGGGGGACAGGGGGCGTCTTGGATTCACCCCTCCACTTT

j_gene: TRBJ1-4
d_gene: -
v_gene: TRBV5-1
len: 14
abundance: -
CDR3aa: CASSQSQGNEKLFF
CDR3nt: TGCGCCAGCAGCCAGTCCCAGGGGAATGAAAAACTGTTTTTT

j_gene: TRBJ1-1
d_gene: TRBD1
v_gene: TRBV5-1
len: 14
abundance: -
CDR3aa: CASSTGTGLTEAFF
CDR3nt: TGCGCCAGCAGCACCGGGACAGGGCTCACTGAAGCTTTCTTT

j_gene: TRBJ1-1
d_gene: TRBD1
v_gene: TRBV27
len: 16
abundance: few
CDR3aa: CASSLLTGGKNTEAFF
CDR3nt: TGTGCCAGCAGTTTATTGACAGGGGGAAAGAACACTGAAGCTTTCTTT

j_gene: TRBJ2-1
d_gene: TRBD2
v_gene: TRBV6-4
len: 16
abundance: -
CDR3aa: CASTNPGTKYYNEQFF
CDR3nt: TGTGCCAGCACCAATCCAGGGACTAAATACTACAATGAGCAGTTCTTC

j_gene: TRBJ1-5
d_gene: -
v_gene: TRBV9
len: 15
abundance: -
CDR3aa: CASSAGSLGNQPQHF
CDR3nt: TGTGCCAGCAGCGCGGGGAGTCTGGGCAATCAGCCCCAGCATTTT

j_gene: TRBJ1-6
d_gene: TRBD1
v_gene: TRBV5-5
len: 16
abundance: -
CDR3aa: CASSARQGEYNSPLHF
CDR3nt: TGTGCCAGCAGCGCAAGACAGGGCGAGTATAATTCACCCCTCCACTTT

j_gene: TRBJ1-4
d_gene: TRBD1
v_gene: TRBV28
len: 14
abundance: -
CDR3aa: CASNTGGGNEKLFF
CDR3nt: TGTGCCAGCAACACAGGGGGCGGGAATGAAAAACTGTTTTTT

j_gene: TRBJ2-3
d_gene: -
v_gene: TRBV28
len: 15
abundance: -
CDR3aa: CASSLSSSYTDTQYF
CDR3nt: TGTGCCAGCAGTTTATCTAGTAGTTACACAGATACGCAGTATTTT

j_gene: TRBJ2-2
d_gene: -
v_gene: TRBV5-4
len: 15
abundance: -
CDR3aa: CASSLGNTNTGELFF
CDR3nt: TGTGCCAGCAGCTTGGGGAACACGAACACCGGGGAGCTGTTTTTT

j_gene: TRBJ2-1
d_gene: -
v_gene: TRBV27
len: 15
abundance: once
CDR3aa: CASSPPGVVRNEQFF
CDR3nt: TGTGCCAGCAGTCCGCCGGGGGTAGTGAGGAATGAGCAGTTCTTC

j_gene: TRBJ2-5
d_gene: -
v_gene: TRBV6-5
len: 11
abundance: -
CDR3aa: CASRGQETQYF
CDR3nt: TGTGCCAGCAGGGGACAAGAGACCCAGTACTTC

j_gene: TRBJ1-1
d_gene: -
v_gene: TRBV6-6
len: 13
abundance: -
CDR3aa: CASSSPRGVEAFF
CDR3nt: TGTGCCAGCAGTTCCCCGCGTGGGGTTGAAGCTTTCTTT

j_gene: TRBJ2-7
d_gene: -
v_gene: TRBV3-1/TRBV3-2
len: 14
abundance: -
CDR3aa: CASSLFSGLYEQYF
CDR3nt: TGTGCCAGCAGCCTATTTAGCGGCTTGTACGAGCAGTACTTC

j_gene: TRBJ2-7
d_gene: -
v_gene: TRBV5-1
len: 13
abundance: -
CDR3aa: CASSSDWGYEQYF
CDR3nt: TGCGCCAGCAGCTCGGACTGGGGATACGAGCAGTACTTC

j_gene: TRBJ1-2
d_gene: -
v_gene: TRBV28
len: 14
abundance: -
CDR3aa: CASVLPGHVGGYTF
CDR3nt: TGTGCCAGCGTCCTGCCGGGACACGTCGGGGGCTACACCTTC

j_gene: TRBJ2-5
d_gene: -
v_gene: TRBV7-2
len: 13
abundance: -
CDR3aa: CASSFGVGETQYF
CDR3nt: TGTGCCAGCAGCTTCGGGGTTGGGGAGACCCAGTACTTC

j_gene: TRBJ2-3
d_gene: -
v_gene: TRBV3-1/TRBV3-2
len: 16
abundance: once
CDR3aa: CASSPGPNTRTDTQYF
CDR3nt: TGTGCCAGCAGCCCGGGACCAAACACTAGGACAGATACGCAGTATTTT

j_gene: TRBJ1-5
d_gene: -
v_gene: TRBV19
len: 14
abundance: once
CDR3aa: CASRGPGGLGPQHF
CDR3nt: TGTGCCAGTAGGGGACCTGGGGGCCTCGGGCCCCAGCATTTT

j_gene: TRBJ1-3
d_gene: -
v_gene: TRBV3-1/TRBV3-2
len: 16
abundance: -
CDR3aa: CASSQGRPSSGNTIYF
CDR3nt: TGTGCCAGCAGCCAAGGCAGGCCAAGCTCTGGAAACACCATATATTTT

j_gene: TRBJ2-3
d_gene: -
v_gene: TRBV6-5
len: 16
abundance: -
CDR3aa: CASSYSRSGSTDTQYF
CDR3nt: TGTGCCAGCAGTTACTCGAGAAGTGGGTCCACAGATACGCAGTATTTT

j_gene: TRBJ2-3
d_gene: -
v_gene: TRBV30
len: 11
abundance: -
CDR3aa: CAWKRGDTQYF
CDR3nt: TGTGCCTGGAAACGGGGAGATACGCAGTATTTT

j_gene: TRBJ2-1
d_gene: -
v_gene: TRBV5-5
len: 14
abundance: -
CDR3aa: CASSLGPTYNEQFF
CDR3nt: TGTGCCAGCAGCTTGGGGCCAACCTACAATGAGCAGTTCTTC

j_gene: TRBJ1-1
d_gene: TRBD1
v_gene: TRBV2
len: 12
abundance: -
CDR3aa: CASSDRNRGAFF
CDR3nt: TGTGCCAGCAGTGATAGGAACAGGGGAGCTTTCTTT

j_gene: TRBJ1-1
d_gene: -
v_gene: TRBV7-2
len: 15
abundance: -
CDR3aa: CASSLGQAANTEAFF
CDR3nt: TGTGCCAGCAGCTTAGGGCAGGCGGCGAACACTGAAGCTTTCTTT

j_gene: TRBJ2-1
d_gene: -
v_gene: TRBV27
len: 16
abundance: -
CDR3aa: CASSLWSSGSKNEQFF
CDR3nt: TGTGCCAGCAGTTTATGGTCCTCCGGGAGCAAGAATGAGCAGTTCTTC

j_gene: TRBJ1-1
d_gene: -
v_gene: TRBV5-6
len: 14
abundance: -
CDR3aa: CASSFSTVNTEAFF
CDR3nt: TGTGCCAGCAGCTTCTCTACGGTGAACACTGAAGCTTTCTTT

j_gene: TRBJ2-1
d_gene: -
v_gene: TRBV28
len: 14
abundance: -
CDR3aa: CASSLSQGGNEQFF
CDR3nt: TGTGCCAGCAGTTTATCACAGGGAGGGAATGAGCAGTTCTTC

j_gene: TRBJ1-1
d_gene: TRBD1
v_gene: TRBV29-1
len: 14
abundance: -
CDR3aa: CSVGGTGGVTEAFF
CDR3nt: TGCAGCGTTGGAGGGACAGGGGGGGTGACTGAAGCTTTCTTT

j_gene: TRBJ2-1
d_gene: TRBD2
v_gene: TRBV9
len: 15
abundance: -
CDR3aa: CASSPSGRTYNEQFF
CDR3nt: TGTGCCAGCAGCCCTAGCGGGAGAACCTACAATGAGCAGTTCTTC

j_gene: TRBJ1-2
d_gene: -
v_gene: TRBV12-3/TRBV12-4
len: 13
abundance: once
CDR3aa: CASSYLRESGYTF
CDR3nt: TGTGCCAGCAGTTATCTCAGGGAATCTGGCTACACCTTC

j_gene: TRBJ2-5
d_gene: -
v_gene: TRBV10-2
len: 14
abundance: -
CDR3aa: CASSEVGTQETQYF
CDR3nt: TGCGCCAGCAGTGAGGTCGGTACCCAAGAGACCCAGTACTTC

j_gene: TRBJ2-1
d_gene: TRBD2
v_gene: TRBV10-3
len: 15
abundance: -
CDR3aa: CAISGPTSGNNEQFF
CDR3nt: TGTGCCATCAGTGGACCGACTAGCGGTAACAATGAGCAGTTCTTC